This T cell receptor beta chain was documented in a study of shared clonotypes between healthy human individuals. The overall study: Three CD4 naive, three CD4 memory, two CD8 naive and one CD8 memory plate were used per donor.

Generated by immunoSEQ multiplex PCR, the TCRdb table keeps only in-frame clones and is missing some. This table has roughly 1,000,000 clones, roughly 74% appearing once. A remark on this clone: What it recognizes is unknown.

General observations from the study: Clonotypes shared by all four donors outscored non-shared clonotypes in generation probability. Naive subsets typically showed greater estimated richness than memory subsets. Rarefaction gave evidence that sorted-subset sequencing remained incomplete despite large depth.

The CDR3 has 14 residues. V gave up 2 bases and J gave up 9 bases, with 16 bases separating them. Per the germline V gene, CDR1 is WSHSY and CDR2 is SAAADI. The sequencing sample was made of memory CD4+ T cells from PBMCs. The subset denotes: CD45RA-negative fraction. The sequence came from a man aged 18 to 29 in good health. Some clones in this sample may be carry-over from other donors' samples. The genes are TRBV10-2 and TRBJ1-2; D gene unclear. The CDR3 loop reads CASSEGTFRRSYTF. Written as DNA, the CDR3 is TGCGCCAGCAGTGAGGGCACCTTCCGGAGGAGCTACACCTTC.